Listed here are 10 T cell receptor beta chains from one sample, sequenced in a study of molecular identifiers for immune sequencing clone quantification. TCRdb used MiXCR to reprocess the PCR reads, holding one entry per CDR3 protein. The table lists about half a million distinct CDR3 sequences, about 25% of them singletons. The sequenced material came from naive CD8+ T cells from blood, with Jurkat cell RNA spiked in. As for subset: FACS-sorted CD8+CD4-CCR7+CD45RA+ naive T cells. These receptors all come from a human donor in good health. Some libraries in this study had Jurkat cell RNA spiked in.

The CDR3: CASSLVAVMNTEAFF. The CDR3, as DNA: TGTGCCAGCAGTTTAGTAGCAGTAATGAACACTGAAGCTTTCTTT. V usage is TRBV12-3 or TRBV12-4 and J usage is TRBJ1-1, with D uncertain. The V end was cut by 1 base, the J end by 0 bases, with 9 bases between. CDR3 length: 15 residues.

There are a few counts of this clonotype. The chain combines TRBV20-1 with TRBJ2-7; possibly TRBD1 for D (5 bases). The V end lost 6 bases, the J end lost 2 bases, and 5 bases lay between the germline ends. The CDR3 runs 10 residues. Germline CDR1 reads DFQATT; CDR2 reads SNEGSKA (reference sequence). CDR3: CSAGPYEQYF. CDR3 in DNA: TGCAGTGCGGGGCCCTACGAGCAGTACTTC.

V is TRBV4-3 and J is TRBJ2-5; 11 bases line up with TRBD2. V dropped 4 bases and J dropped 3; count of bases not matched to a gene: 4. From germline, CDR1 is LGHNA and CDR2 YSLEER. The CDR3 is made up of 15 amino acids. CDR3 sequence reads: CASSLALAGEETQYF. DNA for the CDR3: TGCGCCAGCAGCCTTGCACTAGCGGGAGAAGAGACCCAGTACTTC.

Concerning this clonotype: A read error may account for a junction end that differs from germline. This CDR3 is CSVTGGVYEQHF. CDR3 coding DNA: TGCAGCGTAACAGGGGGTGTCTACGAGCAGCACTTC. The V gene is TRBV29-1, the J gene TRBJ2-7; 8 nucleotides match TRBD1. Germline CDR1 reads SQVTM; CDR2 reads ANQGSEA. This CDR3 is built from 12 residues.

This clonotype was counted only a few times. J is TRBJ2-3 and V is TRBV5-1; no definite D call. Trimming left V 5 bases short and J 4 bases short, with 5 bases between. Germline V lookup: CDR1 SGHRS, CDR2 YFSETQ. CDR3 length: 11 amino acids. The CDR3 here is CASSWSDTQYF. CDR3 bases: TGCGCCAGCAGTTGGTCAGATACGCAGTATTTT. Using reference TRBV5-1 and TRBJ2-3 for the parts outside the CDR3, the full variable domain is KAGVTQTPRYLIKTRGQQVTLSCSPISGHRSVSWYQQTPGQGLQFLFEYFSETQRNKGNFPGRFSGRQFSNSRSEMNVSTLELGDSALYLCASSWSDTQYFGPGTRLTVL.

The V call is TRBV3-1, the J call TRBJ1-5, with TRBD1 matching 7 bases. The CDR3 has 18 amino acids. V shed 1 base and J 5 bases; nucleotides not matched to a gene: 14. Per the germline V gene, CDR1 is LGHDT and CDR2 is YNNKEL (reference sequence). The CDR3 bases are TGTGCCAGCAGCCAAGGAACGGACAGGCCCCATGGGGATCAGCCCCAGCATTTT. It codes for CASSQGTDRPHGDQPQHF.

V usage is TRBV9 and J usage is TRBJ2-1; no clear D gene. The CDR3 contains 14 residues. Germline V lookup: CDR1 SGDLS, CDR2 YYNGEE. V lost 0 bases, J lost 4 bases, and 8 bases lay in between. CDR3 DNA sequence: TGTGCCAGCAGCGTAGCTTACGGTTACAATGAGCAGTTCTTC. Its translation: CASSVAYGYNEQFF.

The sample holds a few counts of this clonotype. The chain recombines TRBV7-6 with TRBJ2-1; D possibly corresponds to TRBD2 (6 bases). The CDR3 runs 15 residues. Per germline, CDR1 SGHVS and CDR2 FNYEAQ. Trimming removed 3 bases from V and 9 bases from J, with 18 bases in between. CDR3: CASSFAQWDLGEQFF. CDR3 coding DNA: TGTGCCAGCAGCTTTGCCCAGTGGGACTTGGGTGAGCAGTTCTTC.

This clonotype was picked up a small number of times. The V and J genes are TRBV20-1 and TRBJ2-7, with 16 bases identical to TRBD2. The CDR3 contains 15 residues. J gave up 6 bases and V 3 bases, and 5 bases lay outside the gene matches. Per germline, CDR1 DFQATT and CDR2 SNEGSKA (reference sequence). The DNA for the CDR3 is TGCAGTGCTAGGGGGGGGACTAGCGGGAGGGTCGAGCAGTACTTC. It is translated as CSARGGTSGRVEQYF.

This clonotype appeared many times. The V and J genes are TRBV4-2 and TRBJ2-7, with D unresolved. Deletions cut 4 bases from V and 5 bases from J, with 9 bases between. The CDR3 covers 12 residues. Germline V gene sequence: CDR1 LGHNA, CDR2 YNFKEQ. CDR3 sequence reads: CASSPGQNEQYF. The CDR3 DNA sequence: TGTGCCAGCAGCCCCGGGCAGAACGAGCAGTACTTC.